Given below is one TCR beta chain in context. Antigen unknown. This sample stems from a study of cytotoxic CD8 clonotypes in ibrutinib-treated CLL. Findings and limits, study-wide: Starting clonality was above that of age-matched healthy donors and tracked circulating CD8+ T-cell counts. Among the clonotypes, public ones were uncommon and contracted or held stable on treatment. In sustained-remission versus progressing patients, sampling times differed. Clonality, elevated at ibrutinib response, dropped back toward baseline at progression.

Here immunoSEQ multiplex PCR was the method, and the copy in TCRdb shows in-frame clones only, minus some. The table has just over 200,000 clones, roughly three quarters seen once. The material sequenced was PBMCs, taken after 12 months of ibrutinib treatment. The origin of this receptor is a human donor with chronic lymphocytic leukemia.

The CDR3 bases are TGTGCCAGCAGTTTATTCGGGGGCGCAAATTATGGCTACACCTTC. Translation: CASSLFGGANYGYTF. The J gene is TRBJ1-2, the V gene TRBV27; D perhaps matches TRBD1 (6 bases). Germline assignment: CDR1 MNHEY and CDR2 SMNVEV (reference sequence). This CDR3 contains 15 residues. Trimming shortened V by 1 base and J by 5 bases, and 14 bases separated the two germline ends.